Each of the 26 T cell receptor beta chains below was sequenced from the same sample in a study of T cells in localized non-small cell lung cancer. Produced via immunoSEQ multiplex PCR; TCRdb's table is partial and in-frame only. The data hold 23,000 or so clones, with 84% observed a single time. The sample here was PBMCs, taken before any cancer treatment. The receptors were gathered from a man aged 35 to 69 with stage II lung adenocarcinoma.

The chain employs TRBV10-3 and TRBJ1-1; a weak D match, TRBD1 (6 bases). V was clipped by 10 bases and J by 7 bases, with 19 bases between them. Germline V gene data show CDR1 as ENHRY and CDR2 as SYGVKD. The CDR3 runs 13 residues. The CDR3 sequence: CATARAGDYEAFF. Here the CDR3 DNA reads TGTGCCACCGCCCGAGCAGGGGACTATGAAGCTTTCTTT.

The chain employs TRBV7-2 and TRBJ2-1; 9 bases are shared with TRBD1. After removal of 3 bases from V and 5 bases from J, the junction contained 5 bases not matched to a gene. Germline CDR1 is SGHTA and CDR2 is FQGNSA. The CDR3 is made up of 15 amino acids. The CDR3 DNA sequence: TGTGCCAGCAGCTTGGACCGGGACAGGGACAATGAGCAGTTCTTC. Its translation: CASSLDRDRDNEQFF.

In its sample, this clone was seen once. This chain uses TRBV7-2 with TRBJ2-5; TRBD2 matches 12 bases. V shed 5 bases, J shed 2 bases, and the junction held 6 bases outside the gene matches. CDR3 size: 16 residues. From germline, CDR1 is SGHTA and CDR2 FQGNSA. The DNA for the CDR3 is TGTGCCAGCAGCCTCGCCGGACTAGCGGGACAAGAGACCCAGTACTTC. It is translated as CASSLAGLAGQETQYF.

The CDR3 reads CASSWDRVGYGYTF. Written as DNA, the CDR3 is TGTGCCAGCAGCTGGGACAGGGTAGGCTATGGCTACACCTTC. This sequence joins TRBV5-6 and TRBJ1-2, with TRBD1 matching over 9 bases. V dropped 3 bases and J dropped 4; count of bases not matched to a gene: 4. The germline V gene encodes CDR1 SGHDT and CDR2 YYEEEE. The CDR3 spans 14 residues.

This sequence joins TRBV27 and TRBJ2-1; 10 positions agree with TRBD2. Trimming cost V 4 bases and J 13 bases; bases outside gene matches: 16. CDR1 and CDR2 from the germline V gene are MNHEY and SMNVEV (reference sequence). This CDR3 is 16 amino acids long. CDR3 nucleotide sequence: TGTGCCAGCAGTTCCACCCTGGACAGGGAGCGGGGGGGACAGTTCTTC. Protein product: CASSSTLDRERGGQFF.

This clone was detected once. The chain links TRBV19 to TRBJ1-2, with D possibly matching TRBD1 (5 bases). The CDR3 length is 13 residues. Germline-derived CDR1 and CDR2 are LNHDA and SQIVND (reference sequence). The V end lost 3 bases, the J end lost 7 bases, and 12 bases lay between the germline ends. This CDR3 reads CASSIGAGLGYTF. CDR3 in DNA: TGTGCCAGTAGTATCGGGGCAGGGCTTGGCTACACCTTC.

The chain couples TRBV18 to TRBJ2-2, with D uncertain. V was clipped by 1 base and J by 0 bases, with 9 bases between them. This CDR3 has 16 residues. CDR1 is KGHSH and CDR2 is LQKENI in the germline V gene. In DNA, the CDR3 is TGTGCCAGCTCACCACAACAACCACCGAACACCGGGGAGCTGTTTTTT. Residues: CASSPQQPPNTGELFF.

This clone was found once. CDR3 residues: CASSYLRERGYEQFF. CDR3 coding DNA: TGTGCCAGCAGTTATTTGCGGGAGAGGGGCTATGAGCAGTTCTTC. This chain links TRBV6-5 with TRBJ2-1; 7 bases match TRBD2. Germline V gene lookup returns CDR1 MNHEY and CDR2 SVGAGI. The CDR3 totals 15 residues. The J segment lost 8 bases and the V segment lost 3 bases, leaving 10 bases of the junction unmatched.

The rearrangement uses TRBV9 and TRBJ1-3; D unclear. CDR3 size: 17 residues. V lost 4 bases and J lost 2, with 19 bases in between. From germline, CDR1 is SGDLS and CDR2 YYNGEE. CDR3 sequence (DNA): TGTGCCAGCAGCCCAAGGATGCAGGCCCTACCTGGAAACACCATATATTTT. Translation: CASSPRMQALPGNTIYF.

The chain joins TRBV7-2 to TRBJ2-2; perhaps TRBD2 as D (6 bases). The CDR3 is 15 amino acids. The germline V and J ends were trimmed by 0 bases and 4 bases, with 9 bases remaining between them. CDR1 is SGHTA and CDR2 is FQGNSA in the germline V gene. CDR3 protein: CASSLAGEATGELFF. CDR3 sequence (DNA): TGTGCCAGCAGCTTAGCGGGGGAGGCCACCGGGGAGCTGTTTTTT.

The V and J genes are TRBV7-8 and TRBJ2-1, with TRBD2 matching over 10 bases. Trimming removed 4 bases from V and 1 base from J; junction bases left unmatched: 4. Germline loops: CDR1 SGHVS, CDR2 FQNEAQ. The CDR3 extends over 16 amino acids. The CDR3 DNA sequence: TGTGCCAGCAGCTCCATTAGCGGGAGGTCCTACAATGAGCAGTTCTTC. It codes for CASSSISGRSYNEQFF.

The rearrangement joins TRBV19 to TRBJ2-6; 10 bases agree with TRBD1. The CDR3 is 20 amino acids. V lost 5 bases, J lost 1 base, and 14 bases stayed unmatched. Per the germline V gene, CDR1 is LNHDA and CDR2 is SQIVND (reference sequence). Here the CDR3 reads CASSLLRDRGWSSGANVLTF. CDR3 sequence (DNA): TGTGCCAGTAGTCTCTTAAGGGACAGGGGTTGGAGTTCTGGGGCCAACGTCCTGACTTTC.

V usage is TRBV6-1 and J usage is TRBJ1-5; D is unresolved. Per germline, CDR1 MNHNS and CDR2 SASEGT. CDR3 length: 15 residues. V was trimmed by 7 bases and J by 0 bases, leaving 13 bases between them. The CDR3: CASTWGTGSNQPQHF. The CDR3, as DNA: TGTGCCAGCACGTGGGGAACTGGTAGCAATCAGCCCCAGCATTTT.

A single count supports this clone. The chain employs TRBV4-1 and TRBJ2-4, with 9 bases identical to TRBD2. Germline CDR1 is MGHRA and CDR2 is YSYEKL. Unmatched junction bases numbered 16, after V lost 1 base and J lost 3 bases. CDR3 length: 20 residues. CDR3 sequence (DNA): TGCGCCAGCAGCCAAGGCGTACTTGCGGGGGGGCCGAGGATCAAAAACATTCAGTACTTC. This codes for CASSQGVLAGGPRIKNIQYF.

The chain employs TRBV5-6 and TRBJ1-1; D is ambiguous. CDR3 length: 15 residues. V shed 4 bases and J shed 8 bases, with 21 bases lying between them. Germline CDR1 SGHDT, CDR2 YYEEEE. As DNA, the CDR3 is TGTGCCAGCAGCAAGACTATCAACGAGGGATGGGAAGCTTTCTTT. Its translation is CASSKTINEGWEAFF.

This chain joins TRBV29-1 and TRBJ1-1; unclear D gene. V shed 7 bases and J shed 0 bases, with 3 bases lying between them. The CDR3 extends over 10 amino acids. Germline V CDR1 and CDR2: SQVTM, ANQGSEA. CDR3 in DNA: TGCAGCGGACTGAACACTGAAGCTTTCTTT. Amino acid sequence: CSGLNTEAFF. The whole variable domain, filled in from reference TRBV29-1 and TRBJ1-1, reads SAVISQKPSRDICQRGTSLTIQCQVDSQVTMMFWYRQQPGQSLTLIATANQGSEATYESGFVIDKFPISRPNLTFSTLTVSNMSPEDSSIYLCSGLNTEAFFGQGTRLTVV.

This chain joins TRBV6-6 and TRBJ1-3; D perhaps matches TRBD1 (5 bases). V was pared by 6 bases and J by 0 bases, with 12 bases between. CDR1 and CDR2 (germline): MNHNY, SVGAGI (reference sequence). The CDR3 runs 15 residues. The CDR3 region is CASSLRQISGNTIYF. In DNA form, the CDR3 reads TGTGCCAGCAGCCTTAGACAGATCTCTGGAAACACCATATATTTT.

The rearrangement links TRBV7-2 to TRBJ2-6, with a weak D call TRBD2 (6 bases). CDR3 length equals 18 residues. Trimming took off 5 bases at V and 0 bases at J, with 17 bases between the two ends. Germline CDR1 is SGHTA and CDR2 is FQGNSA. CDR3 residues: CASSLRGLFDSGANVLTF. DNA for the CDR3: TGTGCCAGCAGCCTGCGGGGTCTGTTCGACTCTGGGGCCAACGTCCTGACTTTC.

This clone is a singleton in its sample. The rearrangement uses TRBV7-2 and TRBJ2-7, with 8 bases identical to TRBD1. The CDR3 spans 13 residues. The germline V gene has CDR1 SGHTA and CDR2 FQGNSA. J lost 3 bases, V lost 7 bases, and 5 bases had no gene match. This CDR3 is CASKDRANYEQYF. The CDR3 coding sequence is TGTGCCAGCAAGGACAGGGCCAACTACGAGCAGTACTTC. Full variable domain (remainder filled in from reference TRBV7-2 and TRBJ2-7): GAGVSQSPSNKVTEKGKDVELRCDPISGHTALYWYRQSLGQGLEFLIYFQGNSAPDKSGLPSDRFSAERTGGSVSTLTIQRTQQEDSAVYLCASKDRANYEQYFGPGTRLTVT.

The V call is TRBV27, the J call TRBJ2-6; no firm D call. In germline, CDR1 is MNHEY, CDR2 SMNVEV (reference sequence). CDR3 length: 14 residues. Trimming stripped 6 bases from V and 2 bases from J, with 8 bases between. The CDR3 region has the DNA TGTGCCAGCAGGAGCTCTCCTGGGGCCAACGTCCTGACTTTC. It is translated as CASRSSPGANVLTF.

This sequence joins TRBV5-4 and TRBJ2-2; TRBD1 aligns across 9 bases. CDR1 SGHNT and CDR2 YYREEE come from the germline V gene (reference sequence). The CDR3 covers 15 residues. J lost 7 bases, V lost 3 bases, and 7 bases had no gene match. The CDR3 DNA is TGTGCCAGCAGCTCCGGGACAGGGAGAAGCGGGGAGCTGTTTTTT. It codes for CASSSGTGRSGELFF.

The rearrangement uses TRBV25-1 and TRBJ1-1; possible D gene TRBD1, 6 bases. The CDR3 is 15 residues long. Per germline, CDR1 MGHDK and CDR2 SYGVNS. The V gene lost 3 bases and the J gene lost 8 bases, with 19 bases spanning the gap. Here the CDR3 reads CASSDQGQWAPEAFF. Here the CDR3 DNA reads TGTGCCAGCAGTGACCAAGGACAGTGGGCCCCCGAAGCTTTCTTT.

V and J are TRBV7-3 and TRBJ1-1, with a tentative D call TRBD1 (5 bases). CDR3 length equals 13 residues. Trimming took off 2 bases at V and 5 bases at J, with 9 bases between the two ends. Germline CDR1 SGHTA, CDR2 FQGTGA. The CDR3 loop reads CASSLEGSTEAFF. The CDR3 DNA follows: TGTGCCAGCAGCTTAGAGGGGTCGACTGAAGCTTTCTTT.

The table lists this clone with a few counts. The chain uses TRBV11-2 and TRBJ2-3, with D tentatively TRBD2 (5 bases). The CDR3 contains 16 residues. From germline, CDR1 is SGHAT and CDR2 FQNNGV. V was trimmed by 0 bases and J by 3 bases, leaving 13 bases between them. The CDR3 here is CASSLDRQRRTDTQYF. CDR3 nucleotide sequence: TGTGCCAGCAGCTTAGATCGTCAGCGGAGGACAGATACGCAGTATTTT.

This chain links TRBV25-1 with TRBJ2-1, with D perhaps TRBD2 (5 bases). Trimming left V 8 bases short and J 12 bases short, with 20 bases between. The CDR3 totals 13 residues. Germline CDR1 MGHDK, CDR2 SYGVNS. The CDR3 loop is CASGGSKVARQFF. The CDR3 coding sequence is TGTGCCAGCGGAGGATCAAAGGTTGCTCGGCAGTTCTTC.

The CDR3, as DNA: TGCGCCAGCAGCCAAGACGAGAAGCGCTCCGGCGCCAATCAGCCCCAGCATTTT. It is translated as CASSQDEKRSGANQPQHF. This sequence joins TRBV4-1 and TRBJ1-5, with unresolved D. The germline V gene has CDR1 MGHRA and CDR2 YSYEKL. With 0 bases removed from V and 3 bases from J, the gap between germline ends came to 18 bases. The CDR3 is 18 residues long.